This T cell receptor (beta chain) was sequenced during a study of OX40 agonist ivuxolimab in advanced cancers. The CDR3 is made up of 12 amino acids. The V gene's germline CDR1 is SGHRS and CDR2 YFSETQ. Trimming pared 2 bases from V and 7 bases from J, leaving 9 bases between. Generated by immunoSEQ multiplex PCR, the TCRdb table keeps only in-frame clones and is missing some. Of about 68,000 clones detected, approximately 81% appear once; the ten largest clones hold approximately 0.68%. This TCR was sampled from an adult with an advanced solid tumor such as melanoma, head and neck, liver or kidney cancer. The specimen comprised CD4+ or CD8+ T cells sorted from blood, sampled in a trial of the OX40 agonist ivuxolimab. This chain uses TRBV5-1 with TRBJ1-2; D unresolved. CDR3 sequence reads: CASSFTGGGYTF. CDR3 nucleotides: TGCGCCAGCAGCTTCACTGGCGGTGGCTACACCTTC.